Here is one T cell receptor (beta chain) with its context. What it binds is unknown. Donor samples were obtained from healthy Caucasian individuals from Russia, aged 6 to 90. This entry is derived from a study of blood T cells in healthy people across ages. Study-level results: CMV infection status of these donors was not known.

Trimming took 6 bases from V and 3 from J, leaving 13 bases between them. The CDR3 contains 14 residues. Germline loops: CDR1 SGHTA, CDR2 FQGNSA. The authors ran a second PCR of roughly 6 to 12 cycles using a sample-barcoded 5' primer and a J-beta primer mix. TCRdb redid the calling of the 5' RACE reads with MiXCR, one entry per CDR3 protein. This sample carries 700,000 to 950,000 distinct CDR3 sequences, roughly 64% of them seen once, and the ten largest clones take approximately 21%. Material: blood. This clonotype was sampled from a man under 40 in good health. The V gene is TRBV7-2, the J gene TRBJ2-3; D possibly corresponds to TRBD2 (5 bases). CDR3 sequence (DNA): TGTGCCAGCAGGAATAGCGTCAGTACAGATACGCAGTATTTT. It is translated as CASRNSVSTDTQYF.